A single TCR beta chain is shown here with its context. TCRdb re-called the 5' RACE reads with MiXCR, one entry per CDR3 protein. The table includes about 230,000 distinct CDR3 sequences, approximately 6.7% detected once. This entry is derived from a study of T cells after yellow fever vaccination. Germline V gene lookup returns CDR1 SGHRS and CDR2 YFSETQ. CDR3 size: 13 residues. V lost 0 bases and J lost 7, with 11 bases in between. This receptor was taken from a man aged 30 to 39 who received the YFV17D yellow fever vaccine. The chain couples TRBV5-1 to TRBJ2-7; D is ambiguous. The sample in question was CD4+ T cells sorted from PBMCs, obtained on the day of the yellow fever booster vaccination. CDR3 protein: CASSLARLEEQYF. DNA of the CDR3: TGCGCCAGCAGCTTGGCTAGGTTGGAGGAGCAGTACTTC. Variable domain in full (rest from reference TRBV5-1 and TRBJ2-7): KAGVTQTPRYLIKTRGQQVTLSCSPISGHRSVSWYQQTPGQGLQFLFEYFSETQRNKGNFPGRFSGRQFSNSRSEMNVSTLELGDSALYLCASSLARLEEQYFGPGTRLTVT.